These 27 T cell receptor beta chains share one sample of origin, sequenced in a study of blood T cell repertoires in COVID-19. Some clones are missing from TCRdb's copy, which holds only in-frame ones; the method was immunoSEQ multiplex PCR. The data hold fewer than 200,000 clones, with roughly 80% observed a single time. The sequenced material came from PBMCs or T cells enriched from blood (not recorded which). These receptors all stem from a woman in her fifties or sixties who had recovered from COVID-19.

The chain employs TRBV18 and TRBJ1-5, with 10 bases that match TRBD1. The CDR3 runs 15 residues. V dropped 2 bases and J dropped 7; count of bases not matched to a gene: 5. The germline gives CDR1 KGHSH, CDR2 LQKENI. The CDR3 here is CASSPGTGVRQPQHF. The CDR3 nucleotides read TGTGCCAGCTCACCAGGGACAGGGGTAAGGCAGCCCCAGCATTTT.

The V gene is TRBV28, the J gene TRBJ1-6, with D possibly matching TRBD1 (5 bases). The CDR3 consists of 14 residues. Trimming stripped 2 bases from V and 9 bases from J, with 11 bases between. Germline V gene data show CDR1 as MDHEN and CDR2 as SYDVKM. CDR3 residues: CASSLDRTLSPLHF. The CDR3 nucleotides are TGTGCCAGCAGTTTAGACCGGACACTTTCACCCCTCCACTTT.

This clone has more than one count but fewer than ten. V is TRBV5-8 and J is TRBJ2-1; 9 bases map to TRBD2. The germline CDR1 and CDR2 sequences are SGHTS and YDEGEE. V lost 2 bases to trimming and J lost 1 base; unmatched junction nucleotides: 7. The CDR3 consists of 17 residues. CDR3 sequence (DNA): TGTGCCAGCAGCTTCTACATAGCGGGAGATTCCTACAATGAGCAGTTCTTC. Protein sequence: CASSFYIAGDSYNEQFF.

Notes on this clone: The identical CDR3 is also encoded by other nucleotide sequences in the sample. This chain connects TRBV6-5 to TRBJ2-7; 13 nucleotides agree with TRBD2. V lost 6 bases, J lost 2 bases, and 1 base stayed unmatched. The CDR3 totals 14 residues. CDR1 and CDR2 from the germline V gene are MNHEY and SVGAGI. In nucleotides, the CDR3 is TGTGCCAGCAGAGGACTAGCGGGAGCCTACGAGCAGTACTTC. Translation gives CASRGLAGAYEQYF.

The J gene is TRBJ2-6, the V gene TRBV28, with D uncertain. Germline loops: CDR1 MDHEN, CDR2 SYDVKM. Trimming took 4 bases from V and 4 from J, leaving 8 bases between them. This CDR3 comprises 14 residues. The CDR3 nucleotides are TGTGCCAGCAGTTCCCCCCTGGGGGCCAACGTCCTGACTTTC. Amino acids: CASSSPLGANVLTF.

This clone was observed a handful of times. V and J are TRBV14 and TRBJ2-4; 9 bases align to TRBD2. V trimming: 9 bases; J trimming: 8 bases; junction bases outside the gene matches: 11. The CDR3 spans 14 residues. In germline, CDR1 is SGHDN, CDR2 FVKESK. CDR3 loop: CASALAGPKDIQYF. CDR3 coding DNA: TGTGCCAGTGCCCTAGCGGGACCCAAGGACATTCAGTACTTC. The entire variable domain, with the rest obtained from reference TRBV14 and TRBJ2-4, is as follows: EAGVTQFPSHSVIEKGQTVTLRCDPISGHDNLYWYRRVMGKEIKFLLHFVKESKQDESGMPNNRFLAERTGGTYSTLKVQPAELEDSGVYFCASALAGPKDIQYFGAGTRLSVL.

The chain combines TRBV4-3 with TRBJ1-2; D is perhaps TRBD1 (5 bases). The CDR3 length is 16 residues. CDR1 and CDR2 from the germline V gene are LGHNA and YSLEER. V dropped 2 bases and J dropped 4 bases, with 17 bases sitting between them. DNA for the CDR3: TGCGCCAGCAGCCAAAATACAGGAGGGATTGCCTATGGCTACACCTTC. Its translation: CASSQNTGGIAYGYTF.

This sequence joins TRBV7-2 and TRBJ2-2; 11 positions agree with TRBD2. V shed 6 bases and J 6 bases; nucleotides not matched to a gene: 12. The CDR3 runs 17 residues. Germline V lookup: CDR1 SGHTA, CDR2 FQGNSA. The CDR3 coding sequence is TGTGCCAGCAGGATTCGAGGACCTAGCGGGAGGTCCGGGGAGCTGTTTTTT. Its translation: CASRIRGPSGRSGELFF.

This chain connects TRBV28 to TRBJ1-4; TRBD1 is a possible D gene (5 bases). Trimming took off 3 bases at V and 7 bases at J, with 9 bases between the two ends. This CDR3 is 13 amino acids long. The germline V gene encodes CDR1 MDHEN and CDR2 SYDVKM. The CDR3 sequence: CASSFVGGEKLFF. Here the CDR3 DNA reads TGTGCCAGCAGTTTTGTGGGGGGTGAAAAACTGTTTTTT.

The V and J genes are TRBV7-6 and TRBJ2-3; TRBD2 aligns across 8 bases. The ends lost 4 bases at V and 4 bases at J; junction bases unmatched: 4. CDR1 is SGHVS and CDR2 is FNYEAQ in the germline V gene. CDR3 size: 14 residues. The CDR3 protein is CASSSRGGADTQYF. CDR3 DNA sequence: TGTGCCAGCAGCTCCCGGGGGGGAGCAGATACGCAGTATTTT.

This rearrangement joins TRBV29-1 to TRBJ1-3; possibly TRBD1 for D (5 bases). Germline V lookup: CDR1 SQVTM, CDR2 ANQGSEA. V was pared by 7 bases and J by 2 bases, with 15 bases between. This CDR3 is 14 amino acids long. CDR3 sequence: CSALPRGAGNTIYF. Here the CDR3 DNA reads TGCAGCGCGCTCCCCCGGGGGGCTGGAAACACCATATATTTT.

This chain uses TRBV9 with TRBJ2-3; D is ambiguous. Trimming took off 0 bases at V and 1 base at J, with 9 bases between the two ends. The length of the CDR3 is 15 residues. CDR1 and CDR2 (germline): SGDLS, YYNGEE. In nucleotides, the CDR3 is TGTGCCAGCAGCGTAGAACCAGGCCGCACAGATACGCAGTATTTT. Translating it yields CASSVEPGRTDTQYF.

Comment on this clone: Mismatch with germline at one junction end may stem from a read error. The chain joins TRBV5-6 to TRBJ1-1; 7 bases fit TRBD1. This CDR3 contains 12 residues. Per the germline V gene, CDR1 is SGHDT and CDR2 is YYEEEE. The CDR3 DNA is TGTGCCAGCAGCTTGACAGGGGCTGAGGCTTTCTTT. Translated, it gives CASSLTGAEAFF.

V usage is TRBV28 and J usage is TRBJ2-7; 7 nucleotides line up with TRBD2. Per the germline V gene, CDR1 is MDHEN and CDR2 is SYDVKM. The CDR3 runs 14 residues. V lost 6 bases, J lost 5 bases, and 10 bases stayed unmatched. The CDR3 sequence is CASSSSGKIDEQYF. The CDR3 DNA sequence: TGTGCCAGCAGCTCGAGCGGGAAGATCGACGAGCAGTACTTC.

This clone appeared once. The chain uses TRBV19 and TRBJ2-2, with D possibly TRBD1 on 6 matching bases. The CDR3 is 15 residues long. The V end lost 5 bases, the J end lost 4 bases, and 14 bases lay between the germline ends. Per the germline V gene, CDR1 is LNHDA and CDR2 is SQIVND (reference sequence). The CDR3 region has the DNA TGTGCCAGTAGTGGGGTCAGGGACACCACCGGGGAGCTGTTTTTT. Amino acid sequence: CASSGVRDTTGELFF.

V is TRBV29-1 and J is TRBJ2-5, with TRBD1 matching 7 bases. Germline V gene data show CDR1 as SQVTM and CDR2 as ANQGSEA. The CDR3 extends over 13 amino acids. Trimming cost V 7 bases and J 2 bases; bases outside gene matches: 7. The CDR3 reads CSARDSRQETQYF. CDR3 in DNA: TGCAGCGCCCGGGACAGCAGACAAGAGACCCAGTACTTC.

Here the CDR3 DNA reads TGTGCCAGCAGTTATCTCTGGACATCGAACTATGGCTACACCTTC. The encoded protein is CASSYLWTSNYGYTF. This chain links TRBV28 with TRBJ1-2, with a tentative D call TRBD1 (5 bases). V was shortened by 4 bases and J by 2 bases, with 14 bases between the two germline ends. This CDR3 is built from 15 residues. CDR1 is MDHEN and CDR2 is SYDVKM in the germline V gene.

The chain has TRBV28 and TRBJ1-5; D gene uncertain. V shed 6 bases and J shed 4 bases, with 19 bases lying between them. Looked up from germline, CDR1 is MDHEN and CDR2 is SYDVKM. This CDR3 comprises 16 residues. This CDR3 is CASSLVKRVRNQPQHF. The CDR3 bases are TGTGCCAGCAGCTTAGTGAAGCGAGTAAGGAATCAGCCCCAGCATTTT.

This chain links TRBV15 with TRBJ2-7, with 7 bases lining up with TRBD2. The CDR3 has 16 residues. Trimming at V came to 5 bases and at J to 1 base, leaving 11 bases not matched to a gene. Germline CDR1 and CDR2: LNHNV and YYDKDF (reference sequence). The CDR3 sequence: CATSGGGRASSYEQYF. CDR3 nucleotides: TGTGCCACCAGCGGGGGTGGGAGGGCCTCTTCCTACGAGCAGTACTTC.

The CDR3 loop is CASNRESATDTQYF. CDR3 coding DNA: TGTGCCAGCAACCGGGAATCCGCCACAGATACGCAGTATTTT. The chain employs TRBV6-6 and TRBJ2-3; maybe TRBD2 (5 bases). V lost 7 bases to trimming and J lost 2 bases, with 13 bases between them. The CDR3 is 14 residues long. Germline-derived CDR1 and CDR2 are MNHNY and SVGAGI (reference sequence).

This clone was seen a few times. CDR3 sequence reads: CASSSRLAGMYNEQFF. In DNA, the CDR3 is TGTGCCAGCAGTTCCAGACTAGCGGGGATGTACAATGAGCAGTTCTTC. The V and J genes are TRBV28 and TRBJ2-1; 11 nucleotides line up with TRBD2. After removal of 4 bases from V and 4 bases from J, the junction contained 6 bases not matched to a gene. Germline assignment: CDR1 MDHEN and CDR2 SYDVKM. There are 16 residues in the CDR3.

The rearrangement links TRBV7-9 to TRBJ1-5; D remains unclear. Per the germline V gene, CDR1 is SEHNR and CDR2 is FQNEAQ (reference sequence). The CDR3 loop spans 13 amino acids. The V end was cut by 5 bases, the J end by 7 bases, with 12 bases between. CDR3 protein: CASSLQAGQPQHF. CDR3 nucleotide sequence: TGTGCCAGCAGCCTTCAGGCAGGACAGCCCCAGCATTTT.

The gene calls are TRBV5-1 and TRBJ2-7; 8 bases fit TRBD2. The CDR3 contains 11 residues. After removal of 3 bases from V and 7 bases from J, the junction contained 0 bases not matched to a gene. Germline CDR1 SGHRS, CDR2 YFSETQ. CDR3 amino acids: CASSSGGEQYF. DNA of the CDR3: TGCGCCAGCAGCTCGGGGGGGGAGCAGTACTTC.

This chain uses TRBV7-8 with TRBJ1-1; maybe TRBD1 (5 bases). CDR1 and CDR2 from the germline V gene are SGHVS and FQNEAQ. The CDR3 has 12 amino acids. V lost 5 bases to trimming and J lost 8 bases, with 12 bases between them. CDR3 sequence reads: CASSQTGTEAFF. Here the CDR3 DNA reads TGTGCCAGCAGCCAAACAGGAACCGAAGCTTTCTTT.

The chain employs TRBV5-1 and TRBJ1-4; the match to TRBD1 covers 9 bases. The CDR3 runs to 15 residues. J gave up 4 bases and V 3 bases, and 4 bases lay outside the gene matches. Germline V gene lookup returns CDR1 SGHRS and CDR2 YFSETQ. Here the CDR3 reads CASSWGQGLNEKLFF. The CDR3 DNA is TGCGCCAGCAGCTGGGGACAGGGCCTTAATGAAAAACTGTTTTTT.

The chain carries TRBV11-2 and TRBJ2-7; the D is unclear. V lost 4 bases and J 5 bases, leaving 12 bases between the germline ends. This CDR3 spans 13 amino acids. Germline assignment: CDR1 SGHAT and CDR2 FQNNGV. CDR3 in amino acids: CASSSAHQDEQYF. Here the CDR3 DNA reads TGTGCCAGCAGCTCGGCACACCAGGACGAGCAGTACTTC.

This chain links TRBV18 with TRBJ1-1; D is undetermined. V lost 3 bases, J lost 1 base, and 9 bases lay in between. In germline, CDR1 is KGHSH, CDR2 LQKENI. The CDR3 has 14 residues. The CDR3 protein is CASSPRRANTEAFF. CDR3 bases: TGTGCCAGCTCACCTAGGCGGGCGAACACTGAAGCTTTCTTT.